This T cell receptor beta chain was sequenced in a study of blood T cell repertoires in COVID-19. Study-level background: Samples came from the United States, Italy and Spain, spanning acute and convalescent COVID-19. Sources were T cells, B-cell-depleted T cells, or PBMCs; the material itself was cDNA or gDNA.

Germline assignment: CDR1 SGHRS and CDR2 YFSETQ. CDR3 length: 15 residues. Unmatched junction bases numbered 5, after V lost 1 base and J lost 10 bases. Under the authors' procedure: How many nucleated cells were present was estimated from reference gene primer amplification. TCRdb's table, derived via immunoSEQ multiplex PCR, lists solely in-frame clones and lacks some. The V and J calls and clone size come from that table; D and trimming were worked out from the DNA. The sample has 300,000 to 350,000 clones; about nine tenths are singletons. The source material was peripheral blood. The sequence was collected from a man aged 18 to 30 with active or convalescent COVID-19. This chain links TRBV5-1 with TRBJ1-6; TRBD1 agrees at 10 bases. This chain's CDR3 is CASSLLGQGQSPLHF. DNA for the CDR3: TGCGCCAGCAGCTTGCTGGGACAGGGGCAGTCACCCCTCCACTTT. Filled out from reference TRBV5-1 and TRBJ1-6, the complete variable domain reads KAGVTQTPRYLIKTRGQQVTLSCSPISGHRSVSWYQQTPGQGLQFLFEYFSETQRNKGNFPGRFSGRQFSNSRSEMNVSTLELGDSALYLCASSLLGQGQSPLHFGNGTRLTVT.